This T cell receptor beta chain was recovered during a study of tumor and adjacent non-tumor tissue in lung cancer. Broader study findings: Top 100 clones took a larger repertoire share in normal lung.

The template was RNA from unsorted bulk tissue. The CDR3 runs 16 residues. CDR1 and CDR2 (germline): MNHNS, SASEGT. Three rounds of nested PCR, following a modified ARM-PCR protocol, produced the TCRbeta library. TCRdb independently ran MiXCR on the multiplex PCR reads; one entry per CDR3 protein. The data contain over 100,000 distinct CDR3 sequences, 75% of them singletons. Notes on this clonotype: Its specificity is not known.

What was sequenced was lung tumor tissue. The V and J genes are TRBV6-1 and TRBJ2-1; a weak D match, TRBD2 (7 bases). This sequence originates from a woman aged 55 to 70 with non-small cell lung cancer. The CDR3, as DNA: TGTGGCATCAGTGTTGCGTGGGAGGGGGTGAGGAATGAGCAGTTCTTC. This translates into CGISVAWEGVRNEQFF.